This T cell receptor (beta chain) was sequenced for a study of cytomegalovirus exposure and HLA in healthy donors. Study-level background: Assignment to the Caucasian-associated ancestry cluster applied to approximately 80% of the approximately 420 genotyped donors. Study-level results: Being productive about 90% or about 30% of the time was typical of most TCR beta V segments in an earlier analysis.

About this clone itself: Its target is unknown.

13 Jbeta primers and 60 Vbeta primers were used for the PCR. Only in-frame clones appear in the TCRdb table, and some are missing; sequencing was by immunoSEQ multiplex PCR. The table includes over 85,000 clones, around 80% detected once. The sample comprised PBMCs. This sequence originates from a man between 25 and 39 years old in good health and CMV-seropositive.

CDR3 protein: CASVFTGNTEAFF. In nucleotides, the CDR3 is TGTGCTAGTGTTTTCACAGGGAACACTGAAGCTTTCTTT. This sequence joins TRBV12-5 and TRBJ1-1; possible D gene TRBD1, 5 bases. V was pared by 7 bases and J by 1 base, with 10 bases between. Germline V gives CDR1 LGHNT, CDR2 FRNRAP. The CDR3 extends over 13 amino acids.